This T cell receptor beta chain is drawn from a study of tissue T cells after allogeneic stem cell transplantation. Whole-study results and caveats: Anatomically similar tissues had similar TCR repertoires within each patient. Only a limited share of tissue TCRs appeared in blood or spleen.

Germline CDR1 reads LGHNA; CDR2 reads YNLKQL (reference sequence). Trimming took off 1 base at V and 7 bases at J, with 10 bases between the two ends. The CDR3 runs to 13 residues. Time point: mouse harvest day 7 after allogeneic transplant. Mouse grafts combined 10^7 T-cell-depleted bone marrow cells with 10^6 splenic CD5+ T cells. Generated by immunoSEQ multiplex PCR, the TCRdb table keeps only in-frame clones and is missing some. The data show 2,000 to 2,500 clones, with 45% to 70% seen just once and around 25% held by the top ten. A note on this clone: No antigen is known for it. Germline and genes here are mouse. The read falls 1 residue short of the CDR3 end, and the missing part is taken from the germline J gene.

The sequencing input was spleen. The TCR originated in a female BALB/c mouse given C57BL/6 T cells with graft-versus-host disease after an allogeneic hematopoietic cell transplant. The chain is built from TRBV5 and TRBJ1-1; TRBD1 might be the D (6 bases). CDR3 sequence reads: CASSQGRDIEVFF. CDR3 DNA, as far as it was read: TGTGCCAGCAGCCAAGGCCGGGACATAGAAGTCTTC.